Sequencing of this T cell receptor beta chain was carried out in a study of blood T cell repertoires in COVID-19. Study information: Sources were T cells, B-cell-depleted T cells, or PBMCs; the material itself was cDNA or gDNA.

Profiling relied on immunoSEQ multiplex PCR, and the TCRdb table lists in-frame clones only, not all of them. The sample holds 20,000 to 25,000 clones, more than 90% seen once. The length of the CDR3 is 13 residues. V lost 9 bases and J lost 0, with 9 bases in between. The V gene's germline CDR1 is LNHDA and CDR2 SQIVND (reference sequence). Material: peripheral blood. This clonotype was sampled from a woman between 70 and 85 years old with active COVID-19. This chain uses TRBV19 with TRBJ1-3, with TRBD1 as a possible D gene (5 bases). This CDR3 reads CASPGISGNTIYF. DNA for the CDR3: TGTGCCAGCCCAGGGATCTCTGGAAACACCATATATTTT.